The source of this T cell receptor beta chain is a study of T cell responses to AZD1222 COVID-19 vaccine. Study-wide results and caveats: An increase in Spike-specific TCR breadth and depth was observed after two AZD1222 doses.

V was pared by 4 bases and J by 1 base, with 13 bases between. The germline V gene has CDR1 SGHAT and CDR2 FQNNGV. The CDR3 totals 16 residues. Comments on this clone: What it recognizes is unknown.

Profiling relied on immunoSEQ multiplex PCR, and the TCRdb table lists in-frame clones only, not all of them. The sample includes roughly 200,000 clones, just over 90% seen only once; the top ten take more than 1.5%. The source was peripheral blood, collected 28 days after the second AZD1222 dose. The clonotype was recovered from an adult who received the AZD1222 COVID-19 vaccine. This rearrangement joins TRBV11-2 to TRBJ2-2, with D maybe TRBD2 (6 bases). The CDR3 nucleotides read TGTGCCAGCAGCTCCCGAGGGACTCAGAACACCGGGGAGCTGTTTTTT. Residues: CASSSRGTQNTGELFF.